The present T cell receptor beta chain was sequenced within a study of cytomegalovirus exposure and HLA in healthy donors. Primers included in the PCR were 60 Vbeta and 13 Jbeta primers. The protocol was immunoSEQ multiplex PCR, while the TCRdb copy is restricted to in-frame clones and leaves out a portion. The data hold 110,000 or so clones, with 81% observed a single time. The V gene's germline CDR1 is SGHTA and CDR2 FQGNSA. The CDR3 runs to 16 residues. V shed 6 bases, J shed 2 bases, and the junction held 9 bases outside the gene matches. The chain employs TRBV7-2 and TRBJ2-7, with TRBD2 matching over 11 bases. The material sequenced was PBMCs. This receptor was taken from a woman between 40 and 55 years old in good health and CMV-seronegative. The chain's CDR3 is CASSRRSSGGAYEQYF. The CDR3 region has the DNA TGTGCCAGCAGTAGGAGGAGTAGCGGGGGGGCCTACGAGCAGTACTTC.